These T cell receptor beta chains were read from a single sample in a study of human T cells and chemical hapten exposure. TCRdb reanalysed the RACE reads using MiXCR and keeps one entry per CDR3 protein. The repertoire has tens of thousands of distinct CDR3 sequences, 9% to 15% of them found once; the top ten carry approximately 1.9%. Source: whole blood, taken in connection with sensitization to the hapten diphenylcyclopropenone (DPC). Receptors originate from a woman in her thirties or forties with alopecia areata. Some clones in this sample may be carry-over from other donors' samples. Each CDR3 is given with its conserved first and last residue. A D gene is named only where the DNA matches it firmly. Clone size is stated in some rows and not others, as once, few, many or a class when expanded.

size,length,J,D,V,CDR3,DNA
many,12,TRBJ2-5,NA,TRBV20-1,CSAGQRLETQYF,TGCAGTGCCGGACAACGTTTGGAGACCCAGTACTTC
medium-sized,12,TRBJ1-1,NA,TRBV18,CASSPINTEAFF,TGTGCCAGCTCACCGATTAACACTGAAGCTTTCTTT
many,12,TRBJ2-3,NA,TRBV6-5,CASSAAADTQYF,TGTGCCAGCAGTGCCGCGGCAGATACGCAGTATTTT
few,13,TRBJ2-1,NA,TRBV20-1,CSASTRPYNEQFF,TGCAGTGCGTCGACTAGACCCTACAATGAGCAGTTCTTC
NA,14,TRBJ1-6,NA,TRBV28,CVTTGSSYNSPLHF,TGTGTCACAACCGGGAGCTCCTATAATTCACCCCTCCACTTT
many,16,TRBJ1-6,NA,TRBV3-1,CASSQDRGHYNSPLHF,TGTGCCAGCAGCCAAGATAGAGGGCATTATAATTCACCCCTCCACTTT
many,17,TRBJ2-1,TRBD2,TRBV19,CASRRIAGDSSYNEQFF,TGTGCCAGTAGAAGGATAGCGGGGGACAGCTCCTACAATGAGCAGTTCTTC
NA,13,TRBJ1-5,TRBD1,TRBV10-3,CAISPGQDQPQHF,TGTGCCATCAGTCCGGGACAGGATCAGCCCCAGCATTTT
NA,15,TRBJ2-2,TRBD2,TRBV7-9,CASSPTGLAAGELFF,TGTGCCAGCAGCCCCACGGGACTAGCGGCCGGGGAGCTGTTTTTT
NA,14,TRBJ2-5,NA,TRBV15,CATSSEPLQETQYF,TGTGCCACCAGTTCAGAGCCCCTCCAAGAGACCCAGTACTTC
NA,14,TRBJ2-4,NA,TRBV28,CASNGGLAKNIQYF,TGTGCCAGCAACGGCGGCCTAGCCAAAAACATTCAGTACTTC
NA,15,TRBJ1-6,NA,TRBV7-2,CASSLSGSSNSPLHF,TGTGCCAGCAGCTTATCCGGCAGCTCTAATTCACCCCTCCACTTT
NA,15,TRBJ2-3,TRBD2,TRBV10-3,CAISSSGSSTDTQYF,TGTGCCATCAGTAGTAGCGGGTCTTCCACAGATACGCAGTATTTT
many,14,TRBJ2-5,NA,TRBV20-1,CSARDLQIQETQYF,TGCAGTGCTAGAGACCTACAAATCCAAGAGACCCAGTACTTC
many,13,TRBJ1-3,NA,TRBV3-2,CASSQTDGNTIYF,TGTGCCAGCAGCCAAACAGATGGAAACACCATATATTTT
many,17,TRBJ2-1,TRBD2,TRBV28,CASTFLRGGRQYNEQFF,TGTGCCAGCACCTTCCTGCGGGGCGGGAGGCAATACAATGAGCAGTTCTTC
many,13,TRBJ2-5,TRBD2,TRBV12-3/TRBV12-4,CASKRREGETQYF,TGTGCCAGCAAGCGCCGGGAGGGGGAGACCCAGTACTTC
few,15,TRBJ2-3,TRBD1,TRBV18,CASFPGQGSTDTQYF,TGTGCCAGCTTCCCCGGACAGGGGAGCACAGATACGCAGTATTTT
NA,15,TRBJ1-2,NA,TRBV6-2/TRBV6-3,CASSYRQRANYGYTF,TGTGCCAGCAGTTACAGACAGCGAGCTAACTATGGCTACACCTTC
many,12,TRBJ2-5,TRBD1,TRBV29-1,CSAKTGAETQYF,TGCAGCGCCAAGACAGGGGCCGAGACCCAGTACTTC
few,14,TRBJ1-6,NA,TRBV18,CASSPPGQNSPLHF,TGTGCCAGCTCACCGCCCGGGCAGAATTCACCCCTCCACTTT
many,12,TRBJ2-5,NA,TRBV29-1,CSTLEGPGTQYF,TGCAGCACACTGGAGGGGCCCGGTACCCAGTACTTC
many,14,TRBJ2-3,TRBD2,TRBV27,CASSLQRESDTQYF,TGTGCCAGCAGTTTACAGCGGGAGTCAGATACGCAGTATTTT
NA,15,TRBJ1-2,NA,TRBV25-1,CASSDRLGGAYGYTF,TGTGCCAGCAGTGACAGACTTGGAGGGGCCTATGGCTACACCTTC